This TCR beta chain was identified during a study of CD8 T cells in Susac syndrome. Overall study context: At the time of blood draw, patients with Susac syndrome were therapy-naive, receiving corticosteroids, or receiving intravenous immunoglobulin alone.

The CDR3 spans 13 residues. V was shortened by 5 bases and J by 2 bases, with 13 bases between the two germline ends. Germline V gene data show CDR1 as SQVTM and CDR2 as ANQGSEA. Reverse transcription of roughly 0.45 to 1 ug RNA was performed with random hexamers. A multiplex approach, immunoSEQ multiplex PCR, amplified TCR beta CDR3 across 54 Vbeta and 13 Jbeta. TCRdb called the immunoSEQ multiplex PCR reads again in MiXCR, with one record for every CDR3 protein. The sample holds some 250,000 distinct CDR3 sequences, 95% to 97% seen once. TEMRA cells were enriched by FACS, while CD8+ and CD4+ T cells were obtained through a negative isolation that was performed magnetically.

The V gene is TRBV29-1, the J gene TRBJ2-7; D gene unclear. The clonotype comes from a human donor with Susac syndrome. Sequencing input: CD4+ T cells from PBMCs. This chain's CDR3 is CSVRTGRTYEQYF. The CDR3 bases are TGCAGCGTTCGGACGGGCCGAACCTACGAGCAGTACTTC.